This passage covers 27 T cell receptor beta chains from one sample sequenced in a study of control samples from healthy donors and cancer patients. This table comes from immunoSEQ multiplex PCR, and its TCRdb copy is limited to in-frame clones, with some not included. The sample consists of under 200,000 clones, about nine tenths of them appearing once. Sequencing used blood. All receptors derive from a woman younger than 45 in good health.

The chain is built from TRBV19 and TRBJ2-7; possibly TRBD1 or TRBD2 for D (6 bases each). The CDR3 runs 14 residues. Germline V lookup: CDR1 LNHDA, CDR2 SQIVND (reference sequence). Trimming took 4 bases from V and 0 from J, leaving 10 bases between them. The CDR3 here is CASSSGTSSYEQYF. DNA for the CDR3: TGTGCCAGTAGTAGCGGGACAAGCTCCTACGAGCAGTACTTC.

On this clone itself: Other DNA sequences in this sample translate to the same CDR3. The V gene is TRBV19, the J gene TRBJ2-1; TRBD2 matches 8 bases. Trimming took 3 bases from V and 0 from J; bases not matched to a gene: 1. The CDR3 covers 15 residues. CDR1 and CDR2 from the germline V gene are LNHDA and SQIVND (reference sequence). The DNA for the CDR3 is TGTGCCAGTAGTATCGGACTAGCCTCCTACAATGAGCAGTTCTTC. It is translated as CASSIGLASYNEQFF.

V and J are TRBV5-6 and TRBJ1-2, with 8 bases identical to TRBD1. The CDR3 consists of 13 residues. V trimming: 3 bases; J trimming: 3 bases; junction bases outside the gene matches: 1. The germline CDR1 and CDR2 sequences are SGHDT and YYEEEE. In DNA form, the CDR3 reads TGTGCCAGCAGCTCAGGGGGCGACTATGGCTACACCTTC. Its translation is CASSSGGDYGYTF.

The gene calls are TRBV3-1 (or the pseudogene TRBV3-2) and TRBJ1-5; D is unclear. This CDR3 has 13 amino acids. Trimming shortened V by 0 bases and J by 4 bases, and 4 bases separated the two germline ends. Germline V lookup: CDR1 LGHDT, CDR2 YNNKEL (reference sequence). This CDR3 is CASSQDGNQPQHF. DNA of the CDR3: TGTGCCAGCAGCCAAGATGGGAATCAGCCCCAGCATTTT.

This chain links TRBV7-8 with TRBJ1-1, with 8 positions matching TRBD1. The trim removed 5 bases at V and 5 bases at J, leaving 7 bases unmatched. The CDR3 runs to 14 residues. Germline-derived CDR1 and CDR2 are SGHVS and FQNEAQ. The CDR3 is CASSAPTGGTEAFF. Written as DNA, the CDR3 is TGTGCCAGCAGCGCCCCTACAGGGGGGACTGAAGCTTTCTTT. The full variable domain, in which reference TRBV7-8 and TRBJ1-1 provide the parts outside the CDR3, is GAGVSQSPRYKVAKRGQDVALRCDPISGHVSLFWYQQALGQGPEFLTYFQNEAQLDKSGLPSDRFFAERPEGSVSTLKIQRTQQEDSAVYLCASSAPTGGTEAFFGQGTRLTVV.

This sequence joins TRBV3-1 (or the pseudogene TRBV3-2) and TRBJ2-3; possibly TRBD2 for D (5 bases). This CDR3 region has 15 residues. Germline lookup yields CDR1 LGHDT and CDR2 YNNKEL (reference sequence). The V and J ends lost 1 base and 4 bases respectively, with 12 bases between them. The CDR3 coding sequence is TGTGCCAGCAGCCAAGCAGTGATCGGGGCAGATACGCAGTATTTT. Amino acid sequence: CASSQAVIGADTQYF.

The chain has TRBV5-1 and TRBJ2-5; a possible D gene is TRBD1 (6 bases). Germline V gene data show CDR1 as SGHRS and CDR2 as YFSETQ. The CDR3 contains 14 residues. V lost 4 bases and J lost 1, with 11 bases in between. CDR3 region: CASSTRTAQETQYF. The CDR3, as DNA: TGCGCCAGCAGCACCCGGACAGCCCAAGAGACCCAGTACTTC. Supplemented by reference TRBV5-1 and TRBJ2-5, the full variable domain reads KAGVTQTPRYLIKTRGQQVTLSCSPISGHRSVSWYQQTPGQGLQFLFEYFSETQRNKGNFPGRFSGRQFSNSRSEMNVSTLELGDSALYLCASSTRTAQETQYFGPGTRLLVL.

CDR3 amino acids: CASRLAGGSNEQFF. CDR3 sequence (DNA): TGTGCCAGCAGACTAGCGGGAGGGAGCAATGAGCAGTTCTTC. The chain recombines TRBV2 with TRBJ2-1; 13 bases fit TRBD2. The CDR3 length is 14 residues. V gave up 6 bases and J gave up 6 bases; unmatched junction bases: 2. Germline CDR1 reads SNHLY; CDR2 reads FYNNEI.

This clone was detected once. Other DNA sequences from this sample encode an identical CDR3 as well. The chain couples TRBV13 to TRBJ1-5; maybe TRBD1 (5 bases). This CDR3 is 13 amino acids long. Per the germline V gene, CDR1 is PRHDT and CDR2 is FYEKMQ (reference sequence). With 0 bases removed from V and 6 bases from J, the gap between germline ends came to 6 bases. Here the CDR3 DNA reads TGTGCCAGCAGCTTAGGGACAGCTCAGCCCCAGCATTTT. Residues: CASSLGTAQPQHF. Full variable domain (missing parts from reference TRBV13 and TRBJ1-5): AAGVIQSPRHLIKEKRETATLKCYPIPRHDTVYWYQQGPGQDPQFLISFYEKMQSDKGSIPDRFSAQQFSDYHSELNMSSLELGDSALYFCASSLGTAQPQHFGDGTRLSIL.

CDR3 coding DNA: TGTGCCAGCAGCCGACAGGGAGCTAATGAAAAACTGTTTTTT. It translates to CASSRQGANEKLFF. The V gene is TRBV6-6, the J gene TRBJ1-4; 7 bases line up with TRBD1. The CDR3 contains 14 residues. Trimming cost V 6 bases and J 3 bases; bases outside gene matches: 4. Looked up from germline, CDR1 is MNHNY and CDR2 is SVGAGI (reference sequence).

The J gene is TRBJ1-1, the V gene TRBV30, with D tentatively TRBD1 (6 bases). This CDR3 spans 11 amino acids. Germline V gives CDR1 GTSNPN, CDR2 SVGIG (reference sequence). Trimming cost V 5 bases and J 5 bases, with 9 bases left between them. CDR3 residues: CAWGRGTEAFF. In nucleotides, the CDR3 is TGTGCCTGGGGAAGGGGGACTGAAGCTTTCTTT.

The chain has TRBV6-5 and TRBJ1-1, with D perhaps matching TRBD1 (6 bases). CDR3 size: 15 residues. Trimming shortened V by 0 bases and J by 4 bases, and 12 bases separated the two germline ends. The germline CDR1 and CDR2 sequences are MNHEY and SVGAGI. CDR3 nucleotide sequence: TGTGCCAGCAGTTACTCCCCAGGGGCGAGCACTGAAGCTTTCTTT. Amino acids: CASSYSPGASTEAFF.

CDR3 coding DNA: TGTGCCAGCAGCTGGGGACTAGCGGCCTACAATGAGCAGTTCTTC. This gives the protein CASSWGLAAYNEQFF. The V gene is TRBV7-2, the J gene TRBJ2-1; 11 positions agree with TRBD2. Germline V CDR1 and CDR2: SGHTA, FQGNSA. The CDR3 runs to 15 residues. Trimming removed 4 bases from V and 2 bases from J; junction bases left unmatched: 1.

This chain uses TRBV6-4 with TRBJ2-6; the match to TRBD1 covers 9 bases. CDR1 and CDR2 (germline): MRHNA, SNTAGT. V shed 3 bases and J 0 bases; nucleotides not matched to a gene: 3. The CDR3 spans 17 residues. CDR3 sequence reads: CASSEETGGSGANVLTF. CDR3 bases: TGTGCCAGCAGTGAGGAGACAGGGGGCTCTGGGGCCAACGTCCTGACTTTC.

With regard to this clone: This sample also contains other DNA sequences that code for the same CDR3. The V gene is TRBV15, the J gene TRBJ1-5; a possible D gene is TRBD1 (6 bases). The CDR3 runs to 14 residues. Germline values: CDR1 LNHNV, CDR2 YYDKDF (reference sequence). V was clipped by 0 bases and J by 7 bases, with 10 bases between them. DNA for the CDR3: TGTGCCACCAGCAGAGATCTTGACAGGCAGCCCCAGCATTTT. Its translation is CATSRDLDRQPQHF.

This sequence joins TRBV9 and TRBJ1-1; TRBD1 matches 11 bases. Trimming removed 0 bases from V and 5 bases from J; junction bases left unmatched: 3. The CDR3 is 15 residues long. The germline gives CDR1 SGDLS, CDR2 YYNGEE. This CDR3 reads CASSVAGTGGTEAFF. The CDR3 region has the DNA TGTGCCAGCAGCGTAGCCGGGACAGGGGGGACTGAAGCTTTCTTT.

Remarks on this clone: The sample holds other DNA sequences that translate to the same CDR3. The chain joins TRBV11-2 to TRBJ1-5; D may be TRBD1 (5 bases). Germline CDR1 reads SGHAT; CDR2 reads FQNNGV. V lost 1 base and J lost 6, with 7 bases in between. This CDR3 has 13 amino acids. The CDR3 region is CASSLGRGQPQHF. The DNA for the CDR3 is TGTGCCAGCAGCTTAGGAAGGGGTCAGCCCCAGCATTTT.

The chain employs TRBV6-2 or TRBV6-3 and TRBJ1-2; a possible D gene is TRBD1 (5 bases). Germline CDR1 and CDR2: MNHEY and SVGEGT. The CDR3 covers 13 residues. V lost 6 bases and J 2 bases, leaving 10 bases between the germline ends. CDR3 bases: TGTGCCAGCAGCCGGACAACCAACTATGGCTACACCTTC. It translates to CASSRTTNYGYTF.

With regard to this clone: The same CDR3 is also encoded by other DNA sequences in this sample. CDR3 protein: CASSDSGGGTDTQYF. The CDR3 DNA reads as TGTGCCAGCAGTGACTCCGGGGGGGGCACAGATACGCAGTATTTT. The gene calls are TRBV6-4 and TRBJ2-3; 8 bases align to TRBD2. The CDR3 extends over 15 amino acids. Germline-derived CDR1 and CDR2 are MRHNA and SNTAGT. With 0 bases clipped from V and 1 base from J, the junction kept 0 bases outside the gene matches.

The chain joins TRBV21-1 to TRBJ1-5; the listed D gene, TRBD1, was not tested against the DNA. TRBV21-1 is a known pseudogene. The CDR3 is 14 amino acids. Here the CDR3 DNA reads TGTGCCAGCAACACCGGGACAGGGAATCAGCCCCAGCATTTT. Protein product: CASNTGTGNQPQHF.

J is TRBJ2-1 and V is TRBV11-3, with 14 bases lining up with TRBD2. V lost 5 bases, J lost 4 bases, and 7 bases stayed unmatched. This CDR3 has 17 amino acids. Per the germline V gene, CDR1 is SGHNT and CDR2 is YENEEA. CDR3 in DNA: TGTGCCAGCAGCCCAGGGACTAGCGGGAGTGGATACAATGAGCAGTTCTTC. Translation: CASSPGTSGSGYNEQFF.

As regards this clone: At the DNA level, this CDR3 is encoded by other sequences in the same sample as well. DNA for the CDR3: TGTGCCAGCAGGACTAGCGGGACTTCCTACGAGCAGTACTTC. It encodes CASRTSGTSYEQYF. V gene TRBV6-6 combines with J gene TRBJ2-7, with 11 bases matching TRBD2. CDR3 length equals 14 residues. Losses at the gene ends were 6 bases for V and 1 base for J; bases not matched to a gene: 2. The germline CDR1 and CDR2 sequences are MNHNY and SVGAGI (reference sequence).

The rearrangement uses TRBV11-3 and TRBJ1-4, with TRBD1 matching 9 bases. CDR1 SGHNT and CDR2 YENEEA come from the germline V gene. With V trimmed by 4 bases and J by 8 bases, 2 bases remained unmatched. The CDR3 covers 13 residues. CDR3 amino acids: CASSSTGGEKLFF. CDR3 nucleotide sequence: TGTGCCAGCAGCTCGACAGGGGGAGAAAAACTGTTTTTT.

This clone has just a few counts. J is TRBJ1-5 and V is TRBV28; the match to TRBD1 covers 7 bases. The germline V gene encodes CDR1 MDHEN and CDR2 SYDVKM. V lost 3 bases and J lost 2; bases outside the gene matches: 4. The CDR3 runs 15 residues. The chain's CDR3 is CASSFTGARNQPQHF. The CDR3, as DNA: TGTGCCAGCAGTTTCACAGGGGCGCGCAATCAGCCCCAGCATTTT.

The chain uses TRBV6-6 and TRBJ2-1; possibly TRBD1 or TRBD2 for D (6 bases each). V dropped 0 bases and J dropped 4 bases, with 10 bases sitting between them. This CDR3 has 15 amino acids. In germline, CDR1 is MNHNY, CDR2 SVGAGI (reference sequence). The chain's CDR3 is CASSYSLGGYNEQFF. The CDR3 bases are TGTGCCAGCAGTTACTCCCTAGGGGGGTACAATGAGCAGTTCTTC.

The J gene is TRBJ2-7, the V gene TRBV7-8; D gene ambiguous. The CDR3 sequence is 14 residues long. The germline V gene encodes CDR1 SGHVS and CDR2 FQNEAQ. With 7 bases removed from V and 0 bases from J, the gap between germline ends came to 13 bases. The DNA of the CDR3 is TGTGCCAGCACCCCGACTTGGGACTCCTACGAGCAGTACTTC. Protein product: CASTPTWDSYEQYF.

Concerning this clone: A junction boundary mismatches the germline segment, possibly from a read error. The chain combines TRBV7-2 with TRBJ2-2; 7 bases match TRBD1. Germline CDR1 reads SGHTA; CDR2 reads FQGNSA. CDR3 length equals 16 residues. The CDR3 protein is CASSPQPGQNAGELFF. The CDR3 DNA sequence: TGTGCCAGCAGCCCCCAACCGGGACAGAACGCCGGGGAGCTGTTTTTT.